This paragraph reports one T cell receptor (beta chain). The antigen this receptor binds is unknown. No clone much larger than this one lies a single base away; base qualities are absent. Using the deep immunoSEQ assay, TCR CDR3 regions were amplified from genomic DNA by multiplex PCR. Extracted genomic DNA from each cell subset was spread evenly across all wells of several immunoSEQ 96-well plates, with each plate serving as a replicate. For sorted subsets, around 0.2 ug genomic DNA, equal to tens of thousands of T cell genomes, was loaded into each replicate PCR. Purified libraries were measured with a Qubit 3.0 fluorometer, size-checked on a Bioanalyzer 2100, and measured again with the KAPA Library Quantification kit. Each immunoSEQ 96-well plate was sequenced on its own single-read 150-cycle Illumina NextSeq 550 flow cell. The authors' analysis ran thus. The immunoSEQ output contained only junctional sequences without quality scores, so filtering could not match that applied to full-length reads. Sequences were annotated with PyIR, a Python wrapper for IgBLAST v1.9, using IMGT germline references to assign V/J genes and CDR3. Reads were removed for weak V/J assignments (E-value above 1e-6), missing CDR3, stop codons, out-of-frame junctions, or ambiguous translated residues. V3J clonotypes were defined as sequences sharing an identical inferred V gene, J gene, and CDR3 amino acid sequence. Percentage overlap between repertoires was calculated by dividing the number of shared unique clonotypes by the size of the smaller repertoire. Three approaches were used to assess repertoire richness: RTK rarefaction, the Chao1 estimator, and Recon v2.1 estimates of unobserved clonotypes. For all TCRbeta clonotypes obtained by the gDNA method from a few donors, generation probabilities were computed with OLGA. TCRdb limited this immuneACCESS table to in-frame rearrangements with V and J called. A share of clones is missing; checked studies link under half to unresolved V genes, and the rest is unexplained. The D gene and trimming were derived from the DNA, and the V and J assignments and clone size from that table. This sample is represented by 400,000 or so clones; approximately 97% of them were singletons. The ten largest account for around 0.29% of the sample.

The sample originates from a study of shared clonotypes between healthy human individuals (dated by TCRdb to between 2020 and 2021). As for the study more broadly: The cohort comprised two women and three men aged 18 to 49 years. For each donor, three plates each were used for CD4 naive and CD4 memory, two plates were used for CD8 naive, and one plate was used for CD8 memory. To estimate repertoire size and how much clonotypes are shared between individuals, the study performed deep sequencing of blood TCR repertoires from five healthy adults. Libraries were prepared and TCR repertoires were sequenced by different laboratories using diverse techniques, in order to increase sequencing depth and limit assay-specific biases. Leukapheresis yielded between about 0.85 and 9.5 billion PBMCs per donor.

Broader findings and caveats from the paper: Because the study included a small number of donors, the genetic and exposure-history diversity represented was limited. Incomplete sequencing was indicated by rarefaction of sorted-subset datasets, despite the large sequencing depth. Based on pairwise subsampling, the degree of clonotype sharing among donors was expected to be affected by sequencing depth. Naive subsets generally had larger estimated clonotype richness than memory subsets. Sampling was limited to blood, and TCR repertoires in tissue likely differ from TCR repertoires in blood. Clonotypes shared by all four sorted-subset donors showed higher generation probabilities than non-shared clonotypes. About 5% of naive CD4, 3.5% of naive CD8, about 2.4% of memory CD4, and more than 0.35% of memory CD8 clonotypes were shared across several donors.

V loses 3 bases of germline sequence and J loses 4 bases, and the interval between the two ends is 11 bases. The CDR3 goes from the cysteine to the phenylalanine over 13 residues. The read is trimmed to its CDR3 DNA, 39 bases read in frame from base 1. CDR1 and CDR2 are read off the germline V gene as SGDLS and YYNGEE. Healthy HIV-negative adults with no recently reported acute infections or vaccinations were included as donors. Every donor was a Caucasian adult residing in Nashville, Tennessee, USA. CD8 memory samples consisted of magnetically selected CD45RO+ cells combined with CCR7-negative CD45RA+ effector memory (TemRA) cells. Blood was collected by leukapheresis, and PBMCs were isolated by Ficoll-Histopaque density gradient centrifugation and then cryopreserved in liquid nitrogen vapor phase. Analytical flow cytometry was used to check the purity and quantity of every magnetically sorted T cell population. Genomic DNA was isolated from each sorted fraction and quantified by UV absorbance on a Nanodrop 2000c.

The receptor's source is a man younger than 45 in good health. The chain was built from TRBV9 and TRBJ2-7, and possibly TRBD2, on 5 matching bases. The sequencing input was memory CD8+ T cells sorted from blood. Reading the label with the study, this specimen's cell subset or site is: CD45RO+ cells pooled with CCR7-negative TemRA cells. The CDR3 protein: CASSGDRGYEQYF. The DNA sequence is as follows: TGTGCCAGCAGCGGAGACCGGGGTTACGAGCAGTACTTC.